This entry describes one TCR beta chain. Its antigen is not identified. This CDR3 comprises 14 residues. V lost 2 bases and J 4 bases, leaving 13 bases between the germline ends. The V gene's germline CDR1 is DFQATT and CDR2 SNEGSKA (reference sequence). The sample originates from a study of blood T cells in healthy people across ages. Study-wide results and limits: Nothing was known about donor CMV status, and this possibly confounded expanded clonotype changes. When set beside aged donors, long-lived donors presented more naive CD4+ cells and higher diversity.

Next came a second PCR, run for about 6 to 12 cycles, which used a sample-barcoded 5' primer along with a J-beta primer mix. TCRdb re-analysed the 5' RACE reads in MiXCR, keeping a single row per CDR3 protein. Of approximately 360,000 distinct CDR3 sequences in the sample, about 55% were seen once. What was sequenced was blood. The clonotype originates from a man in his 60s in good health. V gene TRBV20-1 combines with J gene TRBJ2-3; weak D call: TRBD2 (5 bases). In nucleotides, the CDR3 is TGCAGTGCTAGAAAAACTAGTGGCGCAGATACGCAGTATTTT. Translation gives CSARKTSGADTQYF.